Listed below are T cell receptor beta chains from one sample, sequenced in a study of cytomegalovirus exposure and HLA in healthy donors. The assay was immunoSEQ multiplex PCR, and TCRdb's table has in-frame clones only and misses some. The data contain around 44,000 clones, approximately 86% of them singletons. The source material was PBMCs. The receptors were gathered from a middle-aged woman in good health and CMV-seropositive. CDR3s include the opening cysteine and the closing phenylalanine or tryptophan. A D gene is named only where the DNA matches it firmly. Size is omitted from some rows. Given values are once, few, many or a class for expanded clones.

TRBJ1-1 - - TRBV7-9 TGTGCCAGCAGCCCTCTGGGAGGTGAAGCTTTCTTT CASSPLGGEAFF
TRBJ2-7 - - TRBV6-5 TGTGCCACCCATGACAGGGGAGGGGGCTACGAGCAGTACTTC CATHDRGGGYEQYF
TRBJ1-6 - - TRBV6-1 TGTGCCAGCAGTGAAGCGCTGATTGTTGGACAAAATAATTCACCCCTCCACTTT CASSEALIVGQNNSPLHF
TRBJ2-1 - TRBD2 TRBV9 TGTGCCAGCAGCGTAGAGGGTGGACTAGTTGGCTACAATGAGCAGTTCTTC CASSVEGGLVGYNEQFF
TRBJ2-1 - - TRBV18 TGTGCCAGCGCCGTGAGCGGTTCTTTTAATGAGCAGTTCTTC CASAVSGSFNEQFF
TRBJ2-7 - - TRBV5-5 TGTGCCAGCAGCCCAAAAACAGGGACCGTTCACGAGCAGTACTTC CASSPKTGTVHEQYF
TRBJ1-3 - TRBD1 TRBV29-1 TGCAGCGTTGGAAACAGGGGAGAGAGAAACACCATATATTTT CSVGNRGERNTIYF
TRBJ2-2 few - TRBV25-1 TGTGCCAGCAGTTATATCGGGGAGCTGTTTTTT CASSYIGELFF
TRBJ1-5 - TRBD1 TRBV7-9 TGTGCCAGCAGCGGCGGGACAGGGTTCATCGGGGCCAATCAGCCCCAGCATTTT CASSGGTGFIGANQPQHF
TRBJ2-7 - - TRBV7-9 TGTGCCAGCAGCTTAGAAGGAGGGACCTACGAGCAGTACTTC CASSLEGGTYEQYF
TRBJ2-1 - - TRBV9 TGTGCCAGCAGCGTCCTTGGGGACAACCTCTACAATGAGCAGTTCTTC CASSVLGDNLYNEQFF
TRBJ2-2 - TRBD2 TRBV19 TGTGCCAGTAGTATAGATCTAGGGAGCGGGGCACACACCGGGGAGCTGTTTTTT CASSIDLGSGAHTGELFF
TRBJ2-7 - - TRBV7-6 TGTGCCAGCAGCTTAGAAGCAGGCGAAAAAACCTACGAGCAGTACTTC CASSLEAGEKTYEQYF
TRBJ2-3 - TRBD2 TRBV5-1 TGCGCCAGCAGCTTGGGGGGGGGTCATGATACGCAGTATTTT CASSLGGGHDTQYF
TRBJ2-3 - - TRBV10-2 TGCGCCAGCAGGTCTGCAGGGAAAGACACAGATACGCAGTATTTT CASRSAGKDTDTQYF
TRBJ1-5 - - TRBV7-8 TGTGCCAGCAGCTTAGTCGGGGGGACCGATCAGCCCCAGCATTTT CASSLVGGTDQPQHF
TRBJ2-7 - - TRBV6-4 TGTGCCAGCAGGCGAGCTAGCCCCTACGAGCAGTACTTC CASRRASPYEQYF
TRBJ2-7 - - TRBV7-2 TGTGCCAGCAGCTTCTCCCGGGCGAAGACTACCTACGAGCAGTACTTC CASSFSRAKTTYEQYF
TRBJ1-1 - - TRBV27 TGTGCCAGCAGACCCCCGTGGGGAGGAGCTTTCTTT CASRPPWGGAFF
TRBJ2-3 - TRBD1 TRBV28 TGTGCCAGCAGCCCCTCAGGTAACAGGGGGCGGAATACGCAGTATTTT CASSPSGNRGRNTQYF
TRBJ2-1 once TRBD2 TRBV5-8 TGTGCCAGCATTCTAGCGGGAGTAAAGGGTGAGCAGTTCTTC CASILAGVKGEQFF
TRBJ2-5 - TRBD1 TRBV14 TGTGCCAGCAGCCAAAACAGGGGGCAGGAGACCCAGTACTTC CASSQNRGQETQYF
TRBJ2-1 - - TRBV19 TGTGCCAGTAGTATTACGGCAGGGTACGATGAGCAGTTCTTC CASSITAGYDEQFF
TRBJ1-1 - - TRBV7-2 TGTGCCAGCAGCCCCGGACAGCTGAACACTGAAGCTTTCTTT CASSPGQLNTEAFF
TRBJ1-2 - - TRBV6-1 TGTGCCAGCAGTGACGGGGTCGAGGGCTACACCTTC CASSDGVEGYTF
TRBJ2-3 - TRBD1 TRBV19 TGTGCCAGTAGTAACCCGGGACAGGGGGAGTTTACGCAGTATTTT CASSNPGQGEFTQYF
TRBJ2-7 few - TRBV7-9 TGTGCCAGCAGTCGCGGCGGAGGCTACGAGCAGTACTTC CASSRGGGYEQYF
TRBJ1-5 - TRBD1 TRBV6-1 TGTGCCAGCAGTGCCGGGACAGGGGTTTGCCCCCAGCATTTT CASSAGTGVCPQHF
TRBJ2-5 - - TRBV11-2 TGTGCCAGCAGCCCCTTTACTACAGGCCAAGAGACCCAGTACTTC CASSPFTTGQETQYF
TRBJ2-7 - - TRBV29-1 TGCAGCGTCGCACCGGCGGGCGAGCAGTACTTC CSVAPAGEQYF
TRBJ1-3 - TRBD1 TRBV5-1 TGCGCCAGCAGCCGGGACAGCTCTGGAAACACCATATATTTT CASSRDSSGNTIYF
TRBJ1-3 - - TRBV19 TGTGCCAGTAAGGTGGGCTTGGGAAACACCATATATTTT CASKVGLGNTIYF
TRBJ2-5 once - TRBV18 TGTGCCAGCTCACAACGACAGGGAGGAGAGACCCAGTACTTC CASSQRQGGETQYF
TRBJ2-1 - TRBD2 TRBV19 TGTGCCAGTAGTACCGGACTAGCGGGAATGTATGAGCAGTTCTTC CASSTGLAGMYEQFF
TRBJ2-7 - TRBD2 TRBV7-2 TGTGCCAGCAGGGCCGGGGGGGGCTACGAGCAGTACTTC CASRAGGGYEQYF
TRBJ2-7 once - TRBV29-1 TGCAGCGTTTGCAAGGACACCTCCTACGAGCAGTACTTC CSVCKDTSYEQYF
TRBJ2-7 - TRBD1 TRBV7-9 TGTGCCAGCAGATCGAATCCCGGGACAGGGTTAACGGAGCAGTACTTC CASRSNPGTGLTEQYF
TRBJ2-3 - - TRBV7-9 TGTGCCAGCAGCTCCCACGGGGGGCCAGATACGCAGTATTTT CASSSHGGPDTQYF
TRBJ1-4 - TRBD1 TRBV27 TGTGCCAGCAGTCCCTCCGGGACAGGGTATGAAAAACTGTTTTTT CASSPSGTGYEKLFF
TRBJ1-2 - - TRBV4-1 TGCGCCAGCAGCCAACAATTCCAGGGCGCTGGCTACACCTTC CASSQQFQGAGYTF
TRBJ2-7 - - TRBV19 TGTGCCAGTAGTCAACAGGGAACCGAGCAGTACTTC CASSQQGTEQYF
TRBJ2-3 - - TRBV6-1 TGTGCCGGACAAGGAGGGCCAGGTTTTACAGATACGCAGTATTTT CAGQGGPGFTDTQYF
TRBJ1-3 - TRBD1 TRBV6-1 TGTGCCAGCAGTGAAACAGGGGTTGCTGGAAACACCATATATTTT CASSETGVAGNTIYF
TRBJ2-2 - - TRBV5-6 TGTGCCAGCAGCTACGGACAGCCCGGGGAGCTGTTTTTT CASSYGQPGELFF
TRBJ1-5 - TRBD1 TRBV28 TGTGCCAGCAGTTCTGGGACAGGGGGCAATCAGCCCCAGCATTTT CASSSGTGGNQPQHF
TRBJ2-7 few - TRBV5-4 TGTGCCAGCAGCGTTGACAGGTTTGCCTACGAGCAGTACTTC CASSVDRFAYEQYF
TRBJ1-1 - TRBD1 TRBV29-1 TGCAGCGTAAAGGGACAGATGAACACTGAAGCTTTCTTT CSVKGQMNTEAFF
TRBJ1-1 few - TRBV9 TGTGCCAGCAGCGGCGCAGGGATGAGTACTGAAGCTTTCTTT CASSGAGMSTEAFF
TRBJ2-1 - TRBD2 TRBV7-9 TGTGCCAGCAGCTTAGAAAGCGGGAGGCTCGATGAGCAGTTCTTC CASSLESGRLDEQFF